The TCR beta chain described here comes from a study of blood T cell repertoires in COVID-19. Assay: immunoSEQ multiplex PCR; the TCRdb copy retains only in-frame clones and omits some. The sample contains under 30,000 clones, 65% to 90% of which appear only once. The sequencing input was peripheral blood. This TCR was recovered from a human donor in a cohort sampled during active COVID-19.

For the CDR3, the DNA is TGTGCCAGCCGTAGGACAGGGGCCACAGATACGCAGTATTTT. Its translation: CASRRTGATDTQYF. V gene TRBV11-2 combines with J gene TRBJ2-3; 9 bases match TRBD1. CDR1 is SGHAT and CDR2 is FQNNGV in the germline V gene. The CDR3 extends over 14 amino acids. The trim removed 8 bases at V and 2 bases at J, leaving 5 bases unmatched.